Given below is one T cell receptor beta chain in context. What antigen it recognizes has not been identified. Nothing much larger sits one base from this clone, and base qualities are not available. This sample was taken from a study of blood T cell repertoires in COVID-19 (dated by TCRdb to 2020 to 2022). As for the study more broadly: The collaborator samples originated in the United States, Italy and Spain and spanned the acute and convalescent phases of COVID-19. The material from the prospective study consisted of cDNA or gDNA derived from T cells, B-cell-depleted T cells, or PBMCs. Samples were obtained from the ongoing ImmuneRACE study (first 160 participants) and from about 1,300 subjects provided by 6 global collaborators. The repertoires were made available in a free public database intended to serve as a resource for research on the immune response to SARS-CoV-2. Deeply sampled blood TCRbeta repertoires from subjects exposed to, actively infected with, or recovered from COVID-19 were included in the dataset. A de-identified subject ID, COVID-19 status, age in years and sex were almost always included in the sample metadata. Where available, HLA class I and class II types were obtained from metadata supplied by the sample provider rather than from assay-based typing.

General conclusions and limits of the study: The amount of clinical and demographic metadata varied by source and participant and was provided uncurated.

TCRbeta CDR3 regions were amplified from genomic DNA by means of the immunoSEQ Assay, a bias-controlled multiplex PCR. Turning to the authors' computational methods: The number of nucleated cells in each sample was estimated by amplification of reference gene primers within the assay. To quantify the absolute abundance of each unique TCRbeta CDR3 rearrangement, sequence reads were collapsed and filtered. For each sample, productive Simpson clonality was calculated as the square root of Simpson's diversity index across productive rearrangements. TCRdb obtained this table from immuneACCESS and retained in-frame rearrangements with V and J assigned. These tables miss some clones; where compared with another copy, unresolved V genes account for less than half of the shortfall, and the remainder is unexplained. V, J and clone size are taken as reported in that table, and D and trimming were inferred from the DNA itself. The sample has around 200,000 clones on record, about nine tenths of them singletons. The top ten clonotypes cover approximately 7% of the sample.

The CDR3 contains 13 residues, cysteine and phenylalanine counted. The only DNA kept is the CDR3, 39 bases in frame from the first base. Via the germline V gene, CDR1 is MNHEY and CDR2 SVGEGT. V lost 5 bases and J lost 2 bases; the stretch between them is 9 bases long. The collaborating institutions used their own protocols to collect whole blood in K2EDTA tubes. For TCRbeta analysis, collaborators shipped samples as frozen whole blood, isolated PBMCs, or DNA extracted from either of those sample types. Sequencing used peripheral blood. This receptor was obtained from a man between 35 and 55 years old with acute or convalescent COVID-19. Recombination joined TRBV6-2 or TRBV6-3 with TRBJ1-2; TRBD1 might be the D gene, on 6 matching bases. The DNA sequence is as follows: TGTGCCAGCAGTGGACAGATCAACTATGGCTACACCTTC. Translated, it reads CASSGQINYGYTF.